Sequencing of this TCR beta chain was carried out in a study of blood T cell repertoires in COVID-19. Study in general: COVID-19 samples, acute and convalescent, were from the United States, Italy and Spain. From T cells, B-cell-depleted T cells, or PBMCs came the material, which was cDNA or gDNA.

TCRdb's table, derived via immunoSEQ multiplex PCR, lists solely in-frame clones and lacks some. The repertoire holds fewer than 250,000 clones, with roughly 85% as singletons. This clone was picked up a small number of times. The germline V gene encodes CDR1 LNHDA and CDR2 SQIVND (reference sequence). The CDR3 runs to 14 residues. The J segment lost 1 base and the V segment lost 7 bases, leaving 6 bases of the junction unmatched. This study enrolled people aged 18 to 89 from about 24 US geographic areas. Categorization into cohorts depended on clinical history that participants reported. The TCR originated in a woman aged 40 to 50 with acute COVID-19. The chain combines TRBV19 with TRBJ1-1; 7 nucleotides align to TRBD1. Sequencing used PBMCs or T cells enriched from blood (not recorded which). The CDR3 nucleotides are TGTGCCAGTAACCGGGCAGGGGGGAACACTGAAGCTTTCTTT. Its translation is CASNRAGGNTEAFF.